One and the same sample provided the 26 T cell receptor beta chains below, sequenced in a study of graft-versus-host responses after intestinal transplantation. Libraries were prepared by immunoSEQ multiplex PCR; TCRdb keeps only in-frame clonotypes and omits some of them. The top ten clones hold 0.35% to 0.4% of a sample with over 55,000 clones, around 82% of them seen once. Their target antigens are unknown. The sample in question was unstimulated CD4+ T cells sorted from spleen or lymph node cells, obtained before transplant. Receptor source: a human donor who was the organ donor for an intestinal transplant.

This CDR3 is CASSLEGTGVTGELFF. The CDR3, as DNA: TGTGCCAGCAGCTTAGAAGGGACAGGGGTAACCGGGGAGCTGTTTTTT. The V gene is TRBV7-8, the J gene TRBJ2-2; TRBD1 matches 10 bases. Germline trimming cut 1 base from V and 5 bases from J; bases unmatched to any gene: 4. The germline CDR1 and CDR2 sequences are SGHVS and FQNEAQ. The CDR3 length is 16 residues.

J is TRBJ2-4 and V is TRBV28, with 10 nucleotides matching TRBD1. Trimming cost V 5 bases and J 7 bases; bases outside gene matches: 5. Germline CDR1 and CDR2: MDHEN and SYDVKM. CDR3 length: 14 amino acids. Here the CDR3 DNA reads TGTGCCAGCAGTCCCGGGACAGGGGCCAACATTCAGTACTTC. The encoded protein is CASSPGTGANIQYF.

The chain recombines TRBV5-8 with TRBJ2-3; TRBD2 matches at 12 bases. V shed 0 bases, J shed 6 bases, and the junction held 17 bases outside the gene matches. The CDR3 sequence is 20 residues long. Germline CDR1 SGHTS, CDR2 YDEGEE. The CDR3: CASSLGTSGGNSHILDTQYF. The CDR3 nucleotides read TGTGCCAGCAGCTTGGGAACTAGCGGGGGGAACTCACACATCCTTGATACGCAGTATTTT.

This CDR3 is CASSQVGAGGTEAFF. The CDR3 DNA is TGTGCCAGCAGCCAAGTAGGGGCAGGGGGCACTGAAGCTTTCTTT. The V call is TRBV4-2, the J call TRBJ1-1; 7 nucleotides line up with TRBD1. J gave up 4 bases and V 1 base, and 6 bases lay outside the gene matches. The CDR3 has 15 residues. Germline assignment: CDR1 LGHNA and CDR2 YNFKEQ.

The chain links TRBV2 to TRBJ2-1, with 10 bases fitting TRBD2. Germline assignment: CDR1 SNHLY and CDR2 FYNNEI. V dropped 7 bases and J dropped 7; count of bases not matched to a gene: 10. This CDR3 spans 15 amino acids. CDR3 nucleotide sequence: TGTGCCAGCAATACGCTCGGGACTAGCGTGAATGAGCAGTTCTTC. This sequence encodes CASNTLGTSVNEQFF.

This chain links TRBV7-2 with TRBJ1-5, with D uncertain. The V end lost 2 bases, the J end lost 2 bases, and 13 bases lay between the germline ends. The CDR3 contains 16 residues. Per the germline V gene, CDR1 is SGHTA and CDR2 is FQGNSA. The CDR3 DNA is TGTGCCAGCAGCTTAACGAGGGTCGGGGGCAATCAGCCCCAGCATTTT. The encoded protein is CASSLTRVGGNQPQHF. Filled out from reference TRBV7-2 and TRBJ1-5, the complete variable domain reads GAGVSQSPSNKVTEKGKDVELRCDPISGHTALYWYRQSLGQGLEFLIYFQGNSAPDKSGLPSDRFSAERTGGSVSTLTIQRTQQEDSAVYLCASSLTRVGGNQPQHFGDGTRLSIL.

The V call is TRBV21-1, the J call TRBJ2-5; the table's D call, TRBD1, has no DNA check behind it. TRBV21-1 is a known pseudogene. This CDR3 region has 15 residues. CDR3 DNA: TGTGCCAGCCCTACCGAGGGGGAAGGGCAAGAGACCCAGTACTTC. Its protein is CASPTEGEGQETQYF.

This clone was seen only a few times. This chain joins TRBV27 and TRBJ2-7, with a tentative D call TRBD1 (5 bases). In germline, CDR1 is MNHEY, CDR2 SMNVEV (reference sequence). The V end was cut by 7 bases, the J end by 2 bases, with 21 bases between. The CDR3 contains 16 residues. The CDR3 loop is CASTQSWGWAPYEQYV. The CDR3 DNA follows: TGTGCCAGCACCCAATCATGGGGCTGGGCCCCCTACGAGCAGTACGTC.

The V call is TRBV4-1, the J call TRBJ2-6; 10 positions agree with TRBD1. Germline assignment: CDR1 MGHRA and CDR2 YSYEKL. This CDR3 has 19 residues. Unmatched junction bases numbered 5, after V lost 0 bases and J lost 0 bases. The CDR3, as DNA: TGCGCCAGCAGCCAAGATCCGGGACAGGGGATCTCTGGGGCCAACGTCCTGACTTTC. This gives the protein CASSQDPGQGISGANVLTF.

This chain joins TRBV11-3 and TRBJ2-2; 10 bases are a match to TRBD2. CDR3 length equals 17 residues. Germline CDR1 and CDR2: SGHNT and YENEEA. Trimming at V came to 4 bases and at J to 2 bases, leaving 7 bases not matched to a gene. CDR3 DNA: TGTGCCAGCAGCTGGGGAGCGGGGGGGCCCAACACCGGGGAGCTGTTTTTT. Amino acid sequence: CASSWGAGGPNTGELFF.

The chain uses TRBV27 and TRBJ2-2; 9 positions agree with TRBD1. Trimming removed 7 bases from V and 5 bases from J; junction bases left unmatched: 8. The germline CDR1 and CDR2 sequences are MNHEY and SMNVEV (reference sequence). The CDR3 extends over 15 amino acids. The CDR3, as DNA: TGTGCCAGCAACCCGGGACAGGGAGGTACCGGGGAGCTGTTTTTT. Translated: CASNPGQGGTGELFF.

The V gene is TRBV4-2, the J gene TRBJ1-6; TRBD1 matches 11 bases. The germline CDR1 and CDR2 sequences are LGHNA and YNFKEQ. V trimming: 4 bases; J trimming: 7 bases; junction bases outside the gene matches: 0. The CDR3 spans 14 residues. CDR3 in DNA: TGTGCCAGCAGCCGGGACAGGGGGAATTCACCCCTCCACTTT. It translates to CASSRDRGNSPLHF.

The CDR3 spells CASSPSGPTPDTQYF. CDR3 nucleotides: TGCGCCAGCAGCCCCTCAGGTCCAACCCCAGATACGCAGTATTTT. This rearrangement joins TRBV5-1 to TRBJ2-3; no reliable D call. Germline V gene lookup returns CDR1 SGHRS and CDR2 YFSETQ. V was cut by 4 bases and J by 4 bases, with 16 bases left in between. The CDR3 totals 15 residues.

CDR3 in DNA: TGTGCCAGCAGTGTTACAGGGATCTACGAGCAGTACGTC. It translates to CASSVTGIYEQYV. This chain connects TRBV6-1 to TRBJ2-7; D might be TRBD1 (6 bases). CDR1 is MNHNS and CDR2 is SASEGT in the germline V gene. This CDR3 has 13 residues. The V gene lost 4 bases and the J gene lost 3 bases, with 10 bases spanning the gap.

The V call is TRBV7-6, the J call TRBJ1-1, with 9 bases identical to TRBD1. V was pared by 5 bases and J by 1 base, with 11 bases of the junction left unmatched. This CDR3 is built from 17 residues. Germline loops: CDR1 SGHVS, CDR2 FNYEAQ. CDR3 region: CASSRVPPGQGNTEAFF. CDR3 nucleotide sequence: TGTGCCAGCAGCCGAGTCCCCCCGGGACAGGGGAACACTGAAGCTTTCTTT.

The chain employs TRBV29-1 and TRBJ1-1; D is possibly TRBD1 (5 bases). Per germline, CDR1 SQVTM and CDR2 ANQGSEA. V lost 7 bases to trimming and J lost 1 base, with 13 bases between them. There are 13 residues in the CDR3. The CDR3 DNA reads TGCAGCGCTGCGGGACGGGGGAACACTGAAGCTTTCTTT. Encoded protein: CSAAGRGNTEAFF.

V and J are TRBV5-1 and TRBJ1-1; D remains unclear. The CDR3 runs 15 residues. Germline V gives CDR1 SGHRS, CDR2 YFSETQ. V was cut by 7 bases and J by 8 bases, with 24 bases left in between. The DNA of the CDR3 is TGCGCCAGCTCCTTGTCCCCGTCTGGGTCGGGGGAAGCTTTCTTT. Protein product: CASSLSPSGSGEAFF.

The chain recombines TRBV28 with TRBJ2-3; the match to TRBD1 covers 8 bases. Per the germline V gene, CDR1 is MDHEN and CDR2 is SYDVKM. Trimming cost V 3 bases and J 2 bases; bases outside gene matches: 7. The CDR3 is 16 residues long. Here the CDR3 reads CASSFSRTGSTDTQYF. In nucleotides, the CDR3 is TGTGCCAGCAGTTTTTCAAGGACAGGGTCCACAGATACGCAGTATTTT. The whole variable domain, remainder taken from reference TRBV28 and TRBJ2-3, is DVKVTQSSRYLVKRTGEKVFLECVQDMDHENMFWYRQDPGLGLRLIYFSYDVKMKEKGDIPEGYSVSREKKERFSLILESASTNQTSMYLCASSFSRTGSTDTQYFGPGTRLTVL.

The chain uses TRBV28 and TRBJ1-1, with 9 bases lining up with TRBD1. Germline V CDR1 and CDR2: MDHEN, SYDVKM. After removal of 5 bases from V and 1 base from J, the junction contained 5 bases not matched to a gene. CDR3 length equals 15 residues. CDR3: CASSTGGARNTEAFF. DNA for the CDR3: TGTGCCAGCAGTACAGGGGGCGCGAGGAACACTGAAGCTTTCTTT.

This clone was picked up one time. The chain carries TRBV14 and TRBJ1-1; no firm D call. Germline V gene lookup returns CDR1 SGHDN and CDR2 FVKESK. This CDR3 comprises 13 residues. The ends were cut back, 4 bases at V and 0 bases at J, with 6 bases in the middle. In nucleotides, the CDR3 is TGTGCCAGCAGCCTGACAATGAACACTGAAGCTTTCTTT. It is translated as CASSLTMNTEAFF.

In DNA form, the CDR3 reads TGTGCCAGCAGTGATCTAGCAGGGGCAACTAATGAAAAACTGTTTTTT. Translating it yields CASSDLAGATNEKLFF. The chain has TRBV6-1 and TRBJ1-4; D possibly corresponds to TRBD1 (6 bases). The ends were cut back, 3 bases at V and 0 bases at J, with 11 bases in the middle. This CDR3 contains 16 residues. Per germline, CDR1 MNHNS and CDR2 SASEGT.

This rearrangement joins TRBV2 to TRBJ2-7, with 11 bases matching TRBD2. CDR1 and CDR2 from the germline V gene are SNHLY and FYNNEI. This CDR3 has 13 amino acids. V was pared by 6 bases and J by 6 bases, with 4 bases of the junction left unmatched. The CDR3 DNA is TGTGCCAGCAGGACTAGCGGGGTTGGCGAGCAGTACGTC. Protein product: CASRTSGVGEQYV.

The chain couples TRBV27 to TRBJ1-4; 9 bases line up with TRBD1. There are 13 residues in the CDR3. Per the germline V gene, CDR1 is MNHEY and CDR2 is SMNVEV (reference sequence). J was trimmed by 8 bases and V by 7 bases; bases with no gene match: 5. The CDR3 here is CASKDRGGEKLFF. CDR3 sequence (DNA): TGTGCCAGCAAGGACAGGGGCGGGGAAAAACTGTTTTTT.

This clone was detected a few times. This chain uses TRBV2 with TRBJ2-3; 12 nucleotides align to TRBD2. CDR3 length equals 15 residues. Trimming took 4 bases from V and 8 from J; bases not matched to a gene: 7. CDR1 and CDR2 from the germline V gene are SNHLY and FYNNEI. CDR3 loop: CASSVASGGARTQYF. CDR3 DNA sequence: TGTGCCAGCAGTGTGGCTAGCGGGGGGGCTCGTACGCAGTATTTT.

This CDR3 is CASSWTATYQETQYF. The CDR3 nucleotides read TGCGCCAGCAGCTGGACAGCAACGTACCAAGAGACCCAGTACTTC. J is TRBJ2-5 and V is TRBV5-1, with a possible D match to TRBD1 (6 bases). CDR3 size: 15 residues. V shed 3 bases and J shed 0 bases, with 12 bases lying between them. Germline CDR1 and CDR2: SGHRS and YFSETQ.

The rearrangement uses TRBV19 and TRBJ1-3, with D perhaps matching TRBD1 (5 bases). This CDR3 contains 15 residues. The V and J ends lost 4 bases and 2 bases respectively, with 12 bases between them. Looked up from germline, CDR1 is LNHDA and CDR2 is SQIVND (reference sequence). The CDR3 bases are TGTGCCAGTAGTACAGACAGATACCCTGGAAACACCATATATTTT. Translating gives CASSTDRYPGNTIYF. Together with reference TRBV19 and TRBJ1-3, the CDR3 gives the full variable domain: DGGITQSPKYLFRKEGQNVTLSCEQNLNHDAMYWYRQDPGQGLRLIYYSQIVNDFQKGDIAEGYSVSREKKESFPLTVTSAQKNPTAFYLCASSTDRYPGNTIYFGEGSWLTVV.